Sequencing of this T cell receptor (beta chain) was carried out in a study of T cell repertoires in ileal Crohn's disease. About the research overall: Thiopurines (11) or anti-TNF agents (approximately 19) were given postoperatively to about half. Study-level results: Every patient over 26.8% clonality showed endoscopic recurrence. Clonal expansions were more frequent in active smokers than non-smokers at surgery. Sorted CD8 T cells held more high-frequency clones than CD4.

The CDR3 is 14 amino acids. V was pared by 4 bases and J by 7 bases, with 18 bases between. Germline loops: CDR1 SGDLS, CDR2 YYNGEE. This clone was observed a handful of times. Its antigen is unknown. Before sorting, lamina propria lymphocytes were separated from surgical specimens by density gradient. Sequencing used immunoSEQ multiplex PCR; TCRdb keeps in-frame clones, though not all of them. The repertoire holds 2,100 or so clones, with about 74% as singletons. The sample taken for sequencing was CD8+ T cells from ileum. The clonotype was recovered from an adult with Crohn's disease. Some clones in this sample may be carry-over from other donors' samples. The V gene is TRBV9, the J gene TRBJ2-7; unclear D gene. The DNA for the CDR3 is TGTGCCAGCAGCACTGGAACGATAAACGGGGAGCAGTACTTC. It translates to CASSTGTINGEQYF.